Listed below are T cell receptor beta chains from one sample, sequenced in a study of OX40 agonist ivuxolimab in advanced cancers. TCRdb keeps only in-frame clones here, not all; method: immunoSEQ multiplex PCR. The sample shows under 100,000 clones, about 91% of them seen only once. Sequencing was performed on CD4+ or CD8+ T cells sorted from blood, taken in a trial of the OX40 agonist ivuxolimab. These receptors all stem from an adult with an advanced solid tumor such as melanoma, head and neck, liver or kidney cancer. Each CDR3 is given with its conserved first and last residue. Fields, in order: CDR3 protein, CDR3 DNA, D gene, V gene, clone size, J gene. A D gene is named only where the DNA matches it firmly. Only some rows state a clone size, as once, few, many or a class for expanded clones.

CASTRGAVNTGELFF,TGTGCCAGCACGAGGGGGGCTGTAAACACCGGGGAGCTGTTTTTT,.,TRBV6-5,.,TRBJ2-2
CASSWGTAGTNYGYTF,TGTGCCAGCAGCTGGGGCACGGCAGGGACAAACTATGGCTACACCTTC,.,TRBV7-2,.,TRBJ1-2
CASRNRQEPTYEQYF,TGTGCCAGCAGGAACCGACAGGAGCCAACCTACGAGCAGTACTTC,.,TRBV27,.,TRBJ2-7
CASSVGIGERTDTQYF,TGTGCCAGCAGCGTAGGGATCGGGGAGCGCACAGATACGCAGTATTTT,.,TRBV9,.,TRBJ2-3
CASSRGQGGANEQFF,TGTGCCAGTAGTAGAGGACAGGGGGGTGCCAATGAGCAGTTCTTC,TRBD1,TRBV19,.,TRBJ2-1
CASSLFLGNQPQHF,TGTGCCAGCAGTTTATTTTTAGGTAATCAGCCCCAGCATTTT,.,TRBV28,.,TRBJ1-5
CASSQDSRYEQYF,TGCGCCAGCAGCCAGGACAGTCGCTACGAGCAGTACTTC,.,TRBV5-1,.,TRBJ2-7
CASSPGTHPGNEQFF,TGTGCCAGTAGTCCCGGGACCCACCCTGGGAATGAGCAGTTCTTC,.,TRBV19,once,TRBJ2-1
CASSFPQAGGLYEQYF,TGTGCCAGCAGTTTCCCGCAAGCGGGAGGGCTGTACGAGCAGTACTTC,TRBD2,TRBV28,once,TRBJ2-7
CASRLELTGELFF,TGTGCCAGCAGACTAGAGCTCACCGGGGAGCTGTTTTTT,.,TRBV7-9,once,TRBJ2-2
CAVRSYNEQFF,TGTGCTGTGAGGTCCTACAATGAGCAGTTCTTC,.,TRBV27,.,TRBJ2-1
CATRTGTGYGYTF,TGTGCCACCCGAACCGGGACAGGGTATGGCTACACCTTC,TRBD1,TRBV2,few,TRBJ1-2
CAIRSTGTSGNEQYF,TGTGCCATCAGAAGCACCGGGACTAGCGGGAACGAGCAGTACTTC,TRBD2,TRBV10-3,.,TRBJ2-7
CASGRQGANTEAFF,TGCGCCAGCGGTCGACAGGGGGCGAACACTGAAGCTTTCTTT,TRBD1,TRBV5-1,few,TRBJ1-1
CASSLGTGELFF,TGTGCCAGCAGTTTAGGGACCGGGGAGCTGTTTTTT,.,TRBV27,.,TRBJ2-2
CASSVAGVGGNQPQHF,TGTGCCAGCAGTGTTGCGGGGGTGGGTGGGAATCAGCCCCAGCATTTT,.,TRBV28,.,TRBJ1-5
CASRLTGFGEQYF,TGTGCCAGCAGACTAACAGGTTTTGGGGAGCAGTACTTC,.,TRBV2,.,TRBJ2-7
CASSEAVEGRGAFF,TGTGCCAGCAGTGAAGCGGTTGAGGGGAGGGGAGCTTTCTTT,.,TRBV6-1,.,TRBJ1-1
CASSAGTSGNYNEQFF,TGTGCCAGTAGTGCCGGGACTAGCGGGAACTACAATGAGCAGTTCTTC,TRBD2,TRBV19,.,TRBJ2-1
CASSLGGGRGTDTQYF,TGTGCCAGCAGCCTCGGGGGCGGGAGGGGCACAGATACGCAGTATTTT,TRBD2,TRBV13,.,TRBJ2-3
CAWRGLAGESQYF,TGTGCCTGGAGGGGACTAGCGGGAGAATCCCAGTACTTC,TRBD2,TRBV30,.,TRBJ2-5
CASRQSSSGNADTQYF,TGTGCCAGCAGGCAGTCGTCTAGCGGGAACGCAGATACGCAGTATTTT,TRBD2,TRBV7-9,.,TRBJ2-3
CASSPPGRVPTDTQYF,TGTGCCAGCTCACCCCCGGGGAGGGTCCCCACAGATACGCAGTATTTT,TRBD2,TRBV18,.,TRBJ2-3
CASSQPTQGRTEAFF,TGCGCCAGCAGCCAACCTACACAGGGGAGGACTGAAGCTTTCTTT,TRBD1,TRBV4-1,.,TRBJ1-1
CATPDGPQSGNTIYF,TGTGCCACCCCGGACGGACCTCAATCTGGGAACACCATATATTTT,.,TRBV7-9,once,TRBJ1-3
CASSLAPGSAYEQYF,TGTGCCAGCAGCTTGGCTCCCGGCAGTGCCTACGAGCAGTACTTC,.,TRBV5-4,once,TRBJ2-7
CASSSQGARYNEQFF,TGTGCCAGCAGTTCACAGGGGGCCCGCTACAATGAGCAGTTCTTC,.,TRBV21-1,.,TRBJ2-1
CASSEFTEAFF,TGTGCCAGCAGTGAATTTACTGAAGCTTTCTTT,.,TRBV25-1,.,TRBJ1-1
CASSRTGIGSYEQYF,TGTGCCAGCAGCCGGACAGGGATAGGTTCCTACGAGCAGTACTTC,TRBD1,TRBV5-4,.,TRBJ2-7
CSVAGQAEETQYF,TGCAGCGTTGCGGGACAGGCGGAAGAGACCCAGTACTTC,TRBD1,TRBV29-1,.,TRBJ2-5
CSVEMTGISYEQYF,TGCAGCGTTGAGATGACAGGAATCTCCTACGAGCAGTACTTC,.,TRBV29-1,.,TRBJ2-7
CASRGRDSTDTQYF,TGTGCAAGTCGGGGGAGGGACAGCACAGATACGCAGTATTTT,.,TRBV12-2,.,TRBJ2-3
CAWRDTEEKLFF,TGTGCCTGGAGGGACACTGAAGAAAAACTGTTTTTT,.,TRBV30,.,TRBJ1-4
CASSLDRAITYEQYF,TGTGCCAGCAGCTTGGACAGGGCAATAACCTACGAGCAGTACTTC,TRBD1,TRBV7-2,.,TRBJ2-7
CASSSLTGGETQYF,TGTGCCAGCAGCTCGCTAACAGGCGGAGAGACCCAGTACTTC,.,TRBV7-9,once,TRBJ2-5
CASRLTTGEGGYTF,TGTGCCAGTAGGCTGACTACAGGGGAGGGTGGCTACACCTTC,TRBD1,TRBV19,.,TRBJ1-2
CASSALLRNTEAFF,TGTGCCAGCAGCGCCCTATTAAGGAACACTGAAGCTTTCTTT,.,TRBV14,.,TRBJ1-1
CASRLLGTQYF,TGTGCCAGCAGACTCCTAGGGACCCAGTACTTC,.,TRBV5-8,.,TRBJ2-5
CASSPPDRQANEQFF,TGTGCCAGCAGTCCTCCGGACAGGCAGGCAAATGAGCAGTTCTTC,TRBD1,TRBV28,.,TRBJ2-1
CASSLQPNYGYTF,TGTGCCAGCAGTTTACAGCCGAACTATGGCTACACCTTC,.,TRBV6-5,.,TRBJ1-2
CAIRGRAGTDTQYF,TGTGCCATCAGGGGGAGGGCCGGCACAGATACGCAGTATTTT,TRBD2,TRBV10-3,.,TRBJ2-3